These 26 T cell receptor beta chains originate from one sample sequenced in a study of chemoradiotherapy in HPV16-positive cancers. The assay was immunoSEQ multiplex PCR, and TCRdb's table has in-frame clones only and misses some. The sample holds tens of thousands of clones; around nine tenths are singletons and the top ten take just over 4%. Material: blood, obtained from a patient who underwent chemoradiotherapy. These TCRs come from a human donor with HPV-associated anogenital cancer.

The chain joins TRBV6-5 to TRBJ2-1; D might be TRBD1 or TRBD2, each matching 7 bases. This CDR3 contains 15 residues. Trimming pared 2 bases from V and 4 bases from J, leaving 12 bases between. Per the germline V gene, CDR1 is MNHEY and CDR2 is SVGAGI. The CDR3 loop reads CASSYMQGGYNEQFF. The CDR3 region has the DNA TGTGCCAGCAGTTACATGCAGGGGGGGTACAATGAGCAGTTCTTC.

The chain carries TRBV5-1 and TRBJ2-5; TRBD1 aligns across 9 bases. The J call may not be correct, given that the DNA end is closer to TRBJ2-7. CDR3 size: 14 residues. The germline CDR1 and CDR2 sequences are SGHRS and YFSETQ. The CDR3 here is CASSPGQGGYEQYF. The CDR3 bases are TGCGCCAGCAGCCCGGGACAGGGCGGATACGAGCAGTACTTC.

J is TRBJ2-7 and V is TRBV9; possibly TRBD1 for D (6 bases). The germline gives CDR1 SGDLS, CDR2 YYNGEE. Deletions cut 0 bases from V and 6 bases from J, with 10 bases between. The CDR3 covers 13 residues. This CDR3 is CASSVAPGVEQYF. The CDR3 coding sequence is TGTGCCAGCAGCGTAGCCCCAGGGGTCGAGCAGTACTTC.

The chain joins TRBV4-1 to TRBJ2-7; D tentatively fits TRBD1 or TRBD2 (5 bases each). CDR3 size: 17 residues. Germline CDR1 and CDR2: MGHRA and YSYEKL. V was shortened by 0 bases and J by 2 bases, with 17 bases between the two germline ends. CDR3 region: CASSQEEIGTKAYEQYF. CDR3 sequence (DNA): TGCGCCAGCAGCCAAGAGGAAATTGGGACCAAGGCCTACGAGCAGTACTTC.

This chain connects TRBV7-9 to TRBJ2-7; TRBD1 agrees at 8 bases. The CDR3 has 15 residues. CDR1 and CDR2 (germline): SEHNR, FQNEAQ (reference sequence). The V and J ends lost 6 bases and 6 bases, in that order; junction bases with no gene match: 13. CDR3 DNA sequence: TGTGCCAGCAGACCCGCCGGGACAGGCGGTGGCGAGCAGTACTTC. This sequence encodes CASRPAGTGGGEQYF.

This chain links TRBV7-6 with TRBJ2-7, with D maybe TRBD2 (5 bases). Germline V lookup: CDR1 SGHVS, CDR2 FNYEAQ. The length of the CDR3 is 14 residues. Between the trimmed V and J ends, which lost 3 bases and 0 bases, there was a span of 9 bases. Written as DNA, the CDR3 is TGTGCCAGCAGCTTGGACGGAGGCTCCTACGAGCAGTACTTC. It is translated as CASSLDGGSYEQYF.

The chain employs TRBV4-1 and TRBJ2-2; no reliable D call. The CDR3 is made up of 13 amino acids. Trimming removed 8 bases at V and 6 bases at J, with 13 bases between. Germline lookup yields CDR1 MGHRA and CDR2 YSYEKL. CDR3 region: CASSSVESGELFF. CDR3 nucleotides: TGCGCCAGCTCCTCGGTCGAGTCCGGGGAGCTGTTTTTT.

The chain couples TRBV6-6 to TRBJ2-4; 8 bases align to TRBD2. The CDR3 runs to 13 residues. Germline V gene lookup returns CDR1 MNHNY and CDR2 SVGAGI (reference sequence). Unmatched junction bases numbered 0, after V lost 4 bases and J lost 4 bases. The CDR3 DNA reads as TGTGCCAGCAGTTCGGGGGGGAAAAACATTCAGTACTTC. Its protein is CASSSGGKNIQYF.

The chain is built from TRBV4-1 and TRBJ1-6; D is perhaps TRBD1 (6 bases). The CDR3 runs to 18 residues. Trimming shortened V by 0 bases and J by 0 bases, and 12 bases separated the two germline ends. Germline loops: CDR1 MGHRA, CDR2 YSYEKL. The CDR3 nucleotides are TGCGCCAGCAGCCAAGAACGAGGGGGGCTCTCCTATAATTCACCCCTCCACTTT. The encoded protein is CASSQERGGLSYNSPLHF.

V usage is TRBV5-5 and J usage is TRBJ2-5, with D perhaps TRBD1 (6 bases). The CDR3 covers 14 residues. Trimming removed 3 bases at V and 1 base at J, with 10 bases between. The germline V gene has CDR1 SGHKS and CDR2 YYEKEE (reference sequence). CDR3 sequence reads: CASSSLTGQETQYF. CDR3 bases: TGTGCCAGCAGCTCTTTGACAGGCCAAGAGACCCAGTACTTC.

The chain employs TRBV5-1 and TRBJ2-5, with TRBD1 as a possible D gene (6 bases). In germline, CDR1 is SGHRS, CDR2 YFSETQ. This CDR3 has 16 amino acids. The V gene lost 5 bases and the J gene lost 1 base, with 18 bases spanning the gap. The CDR3 DNA follows: TGCGCCAGCAGACCTACTGGCAGGGGATTCCAAGAGACCCAGTACTTC. Translation: CASRPTGRGFQETQYF.

The CDR3 DNA sequence: TGCAGCGTTGAAGATTGGGCAGGAGGACATGGCTACACCTTC. Its translation: CSVEDWAGGHGYTF. The chain links TRBV29-1 to TRBJ1-2; no firm D call. The CDR3 spans 14 residues. Per germline, CDR1 SQVTM and CDR2 ANQGSEA. Trimming removed 0 bases from V and 6 bases from J, with 14 bases in between.

The chain uses TRBV2 and TRBJ1-1; D not certain. CDR1 SNHLY and CDR2 FYNNEI come from the germline V gene. With 4 bases removed from V and 2 bases from J, the gap between germline ends came to 11 bases. The CDR3 runs 14 residues. The CDR3 DNA reads TGTGCCAGCAGTGGAATAACGGGTAACACTGAAGCTTTCTTT. Translation: CASSGITGNTEAFF. Based on the CDR3 plus reference TRBV2 and TRBJ1-1, the full variable domain is EPEVTQTPSHQVTQMGQEVILRCVPISNHLYFYWYRQILGQKVEFLVSFYNNEISEKSEIFDDQFSVERPDGSNFTLKIRSTKLEDSAMYFCASSGITGNTEAFFGQGTRLTVV.

About this clone itself: Compared with germline, one end of the junction differs, possibly owing to a read error. V is TRBV7-7 and J is TRBJ2-5; either TRBD1 or TRBD2 may fit D (5 bases each). Germline V gene sequence: CDR1 SSHAT, CDR2 FNYEAQ (reference sequence). CDR3 length equals 15 residues. DNA of the CDR3: TGTGCTAGCAGCTTAACAGTGGGGACCAAAGAGACCCAGTACTTC. This gives the protein CASSLTVGTKETQYF.

J is TRBJ2-2 and V is TRBV6-6; D perhaps matches TRBD2 (7 bases). V lost 5 bases and J lost 4, with 17 bases in between. Germline CDR1 reads MNHNY; CDR2 reads SVGAGI (reference sequence). There are 16 residues in the CDR3. CDR3 region: CASSTGLGGITGELFF. The CDR3 DNA sequence: TGTGCCAGCAGTACAGGACTAGGGGGAATCACCGGGGAGCTGTTTTTT.

The gene calls are TRBV28 and TRBJ2-7; no clear D. This CDR3 spans 14 amino acids. Germline V gives CDR1 MDHEN, CDR2 SYDVKM. The V end lost 8 bases, the J end lost 2 bases, and 16 bases lay between the germline ends. DNA for the CDR3: TGTGCCAGCCTAAGCAGACCAGCAACCTACGAGCAGTACTTC. Its translation: CASLSRPATYEQYF.

The chain uses TRBV5-1 and TRBJ2-2; weak D call: TRBD1 (5 bases). V shed 5 bases and J shed 2 bases, with 13 bases lying between them. CDR3 length equals 15 residues. Germline V gene data show CDR1 as SGHRS and CDR2 as YFSETQ. This chain's CDR3 is CASREQALNTGELFF. DNA for the CDR3: TGCGCCAGCAGGGAACAGGCCCTCAACACCGGGGAGCTGTTTTTT. Full variable domain (missing parts from reference TRBV5-1 and TRBJ2-2): KAGVTQTPRYLIKTRGQQVTLSCSPISGHRSVSWYQQTPGQGLQFLFEYFSETQRNKGNFPGRFSGRQFSNSRSEMNVSTLELGDSALYLCASREQALNTGELFFGEGSRLTVL.

The gene calls are TRBV19 and TRBJ1-6; D is unresolved. CDR1 LNHDA and CDR2 SQIVND come from the germline V gene (reference sequence). V was cut by 7 bases and J by 7 bases, with 11 bases left in between. CDR3 length equals 13 residues. The CDR3 bases are TGTGCCAGTAAAACGGGAGGGAATTCACCCCTCCACTTT. The encoded protein is CASKTGGNSPLHF.

V and J are TRBV29-1 and TRBJ1-2; D is uncertain. Germline V gene sequence: CDR1 SQVTM, CDR2 ANQGSEA. The V gene lost 3 bases and the J gene lost 2 bases, with 7 bases spanning the gap. The CDR3 is 12 amino acids. The CDR3 bases are TGCAGCGTTGAGCTGGGGAACTATGGCTACACCTTC. The encoded protein is CSVELGNYGYTF.

The rearrangement links TRBV28 to TRBJ1-4; the match to TRBD1 covers 7 bases. CDR1 and CDR2 from the germline V gene are MDHEN and SYDVKM. With V trimmed by 1 base and J by 3 bases, 11 bases remained unmatched. The CDR3 totals 18 residues. Here the CDR3 DNA reads TGTGCCAGCAGTTTATACGCGACAGGGAGAGGGTCTAATGAAAAACTGTTTTTT. This translates into CASSLYATGRGSNEKLFF.

This chain uses TRBV19 with TRBJ2-1, with D tentatively TRBD1 or TRBD2 (6 bases each). The length of the CDR3 is 14 residues. CDR1 and CDR2 (germline): LNHDA, SQIVND (reference sequence). The V and J ends lost 3 bases and 12 bases respectively, with 18 bases between them. CDR3 sequence (DNA): TGTGCCAGTAGTATGGGGATCAGGGGAGGTAGGCAGTTCTTC. This codes for CASSMGIRGGRQFF. Using reference TRBV19 and TRBJ2-1 for the parts outside the CDR3, the full variable domain is DGGITQSPKYLFRKEGQNVTLSCEQNLNHDAMYWYRQDPGQGLRLIYYSQIVNDFQKGDIAEGYSVSREKKESFPLTVTSAQKNPTAFYLCASSMGIRGGRQFFGPGTRLTVL.

The gene calls are TRBV29-1 and TRBJ2-7, with no clear D. The CDR3 is 12 residues long. Deletions cut 5 bases from V and 1 base from J, with 9 bases between. Per the germline V gene, CDR1 is SQVTM and CDR2 is ANQGSEA. The CDR3 is CSVYSTSYEQYF. The CDR3 DNA follows: TGCAGCGTTTACTCGACATCCTACGAGCAGTACTTC.

The chain recombines TRBV10-3 with TRBJ2-7, with TRBD2 identical over 9 bases. Germline V gene data show CDR1 as ENHRY and CDR2 as SYGVKD. J lost 0 bases, V lost 2 bases, and 5 bases had no gene match. The CDR3 is made up of 16 amino acids. The CDR3: CAISEKSGGNSYEQYF. DNA of the CDR3: TGTGCCATCAGTGAGAAAAGCGGGGGGAACTCCTACGAGCAGTACTTC.

A remark on this clone: The sample contains more than one DNA sequence encoding this CDR3. This chain links TRBV27 with TRBJ2-3; D remains unclear. Germline V gene data show CDR1 as MNHEY and CDR2 as SMNVEV (reference sequence). V was pared by 5 bases and J by 2 bases, with 5 bases between. This CDR3 spans 12 amino acids. The CDR3 reads CASSTNTDTQYF. The CDR3 bases are TGTGCCAGCAGTACGAACACAGATACGCAGTATTTT.

The chain couples TRBV28 to TRBJ2-2; the D gene is possibly TRBD1 (6 bases). This CDR3 contains 15 residues. Germline assignment: CDR1 MDHEN and CDR2 SYDVKM. Trimming stripped 7 bases from V and 1 base from J, with 13 bases between. The CDR3 DNA follows: TGTGCCAGCAAGAACCAGGGGAAGAACACCGGGGAGCTGTTTTTT. Its translation is CASKNQGKNTGELFF.

The chain recombines TRBV7-9 with TRBJ1-1; 9 positions match TRBD1. The CDR3 covers 15 residues. Germline CDR1 is SEHNR and CDR2 is FQNEAQ (reference sequence). Losses at the gene ends were 5 bases for V and 4 bases for J; bases not matched to a gene: 8. CDR3 residues: CASSLNRGLGTEAFF. CDR3 sequence (DNA): TGTGCCAGCAGCCTCAACAGGGGGCTCGGCACTGAAGCTTTCTTT. The full variable domain, completed using reference TRBV7-9 and TRBJ1-1, is DTGVSQNPRHKITKRGQNVTFRCDPISEHNRLYWYRQTLGQGPEFLTYFQNEAQLEKSRLLSDRFSAERPKGSFSTLEIQRTEQGDSAMYLCASSLNRGLGTEAFFGQGTRLTVV.